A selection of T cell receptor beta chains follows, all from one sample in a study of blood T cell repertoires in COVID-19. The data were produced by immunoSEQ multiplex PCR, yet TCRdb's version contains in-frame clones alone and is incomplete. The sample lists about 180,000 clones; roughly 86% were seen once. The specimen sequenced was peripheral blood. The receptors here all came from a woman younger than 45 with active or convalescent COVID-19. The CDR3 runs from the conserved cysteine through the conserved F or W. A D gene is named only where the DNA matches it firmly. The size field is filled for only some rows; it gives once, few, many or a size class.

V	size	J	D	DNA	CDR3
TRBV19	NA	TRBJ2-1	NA	TGTGCCAGTAGTATCGCGGGACTTGATGGTGTGCAGTTCTTC	CASSIAGLDGVQFF
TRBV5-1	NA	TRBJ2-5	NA	TGCGCCAGCAGCCCAGGTTTGGTCCAAGAGACCCAGTACTTC	CASSPGLVQETQYF
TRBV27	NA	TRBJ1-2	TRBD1	TGTGCCAGCAGTTTATCGGGACAGGAGTTTAACTATGGCTACACCTTC	CASSLSGQEFNYGYTF
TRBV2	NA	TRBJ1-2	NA	TGTGCCAGCAGCGCACTCGGACGGGATAACTATGGCTACACCTTC	CASSALGRDNYGYTF
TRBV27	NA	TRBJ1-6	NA	TGTGCCAGCAGTTTATCGCCGGGTCCCAATTCACCCCTCCACTTT	CASSLSPGPNSPLHF
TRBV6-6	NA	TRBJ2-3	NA	TGTGCCAGCAGTTACGTAACTTACGCTAGCACAGATACGCAGTATTTT	CASSYVTYASTDTQYF
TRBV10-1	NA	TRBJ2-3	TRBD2	TGCGCCAGCAGTGATGCCAGCGGGGGGCTCACAGATACGCAGTATTTT	CASSDASGGLTDTQYF
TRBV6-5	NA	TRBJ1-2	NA	TGTGCCAGCAGCCAAAGACAGGACTATGGCTACACCTTC	CASSQRQDYGYTF
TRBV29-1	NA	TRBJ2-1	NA	TGCAGCGTTGAAACCGGGAGCCCCTACAATGAGCAGTTCTTC	CSVETGSPYNEQFF
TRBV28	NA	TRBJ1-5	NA	TGTGCCAGCAGTTTAAGGAGGGGATCTGGGCCCCAGCATTTT	CASSLRRGSGPQHF
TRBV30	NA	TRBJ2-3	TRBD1	TGTGCCTGGAGGATAACAGGGGGAGGAGATACGCAGTATTTT	CAWRITGGGDTQYF
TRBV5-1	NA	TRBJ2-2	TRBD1	TGCGCCAGCAGCAAGTTACAGGGGGCGAGCACCGGGGAGCTGTTTTTT	CASSKLQGASTGELFF
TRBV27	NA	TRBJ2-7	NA	TGTGCCAGCAGTTTAGCGGGGTCCTCCTACGAGCAGTACTTC	CASSLAGSSYEQYF
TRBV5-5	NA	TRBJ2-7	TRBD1	TGTGCCAGCAGCTTGTTCGCCGGGACAGGCTCTACCTACGAGCAGTACTTC	CASSLFAGTGSTYEQYF
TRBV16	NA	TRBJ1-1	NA	TGTGCCAGCAGCTCAGGACAGCACACTGAAGCTTTCTTT	CASSSGQHTEAFF
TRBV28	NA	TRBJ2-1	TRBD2	TGTGCCAGCAGACCCGGACTAGCGGAATCCTACAATGAGCAGTTCTTC	CASRPGLAESYNEQFF
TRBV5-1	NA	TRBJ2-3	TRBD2	TGCGCCAGCAGCTCCGGGACTAGCGGGAGGCCGGGGGTGGATACGCAGTATTTT	CASSSGTSGRPGVDTQYF
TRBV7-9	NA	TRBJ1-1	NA	TGTGCCAGCAGCCATCGGGGGACTGAAGCTTTCTTT	CASSHRGTEAFF
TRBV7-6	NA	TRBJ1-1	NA	TGTGCCAGCAGCACCGGGACACGATATAACACTGAAGCTTTCTTT	CASSTGTRYNTEAFF
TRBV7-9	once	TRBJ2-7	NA	TGTGCCAGCGGCGGACAGCCCGCCTACGAGCAGTACTTC	CASGGQPAYEQYF
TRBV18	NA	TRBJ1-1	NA	TGTGCCAGCTCGCCGGGATCCTCGGAAGCTTTCTTT	CASSPGSSEAFF
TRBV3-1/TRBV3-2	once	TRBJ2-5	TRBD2	TGTGCCAGCAGCCAGGCGGAGCGGGGGGCCGCTACACAAGAGACCCAGTACTTC	CASSQAERGAATQETQYF
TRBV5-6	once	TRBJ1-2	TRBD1	TGTGCCAGCAGCTTGGACAGGGGCCTTTATGGCTACACCTTC	CASSLDRGLYGYTF
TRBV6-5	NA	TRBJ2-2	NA	TGTGCCAGCAGTCGGAGAAAAGGGGACACCGGGGAGCTGTTTTTT	CASSRRKGDTGELFF
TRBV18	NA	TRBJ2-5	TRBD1	TGTGCCAGCTCCCCCCCGGGACAGCAAGAGACCCAGTACTTC	CASSPPGQQETQYF
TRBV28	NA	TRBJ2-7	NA	TGTGCCAGCAGTTTTAAGGGGTACGAGCAGTACTTC	CASSFKGYEQYF
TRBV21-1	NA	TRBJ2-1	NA	TGTGCCAGCAGCAAAAAGAGGGAGGCAGTACGCTCCCCTAATGAGCAGTTCTTC	CASSKKREAVRSPNEQFF
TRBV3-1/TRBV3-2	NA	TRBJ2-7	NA	TGTGCCAGCAGCCAAGAAGGGGGCGAGCAGTACTTC	CASSQEGGEQYF
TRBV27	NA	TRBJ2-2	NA	TGTGCCAGCAGTTTATCCCAGTCCGGGGAGCTGTTTTTT	CASSLSQSGELFF
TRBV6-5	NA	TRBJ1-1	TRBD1	TGTGCCAGCAGTTCCGCGACAGGGCACACTGAAGCTTTCTTT	CASSSATGHTEAFF
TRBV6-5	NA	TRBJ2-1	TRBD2	TGTGCCAGCACCCTAGCGGGCCGCTACAATGAGCAGTTCTTC	CASTLAGRYNEQFF
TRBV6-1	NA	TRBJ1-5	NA	TGTGCCAGCAGGGAACTGGAATTCGGGGACATCAATCAGCCCCAGCATTTT	CASRELEFGDINQPQHF
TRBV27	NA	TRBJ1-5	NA	TGTGCCAGCAGTTTAGATTGGACAGACCCTCATCAGCCCCAGCATTTT	CASSLDWTDPHQPQHF
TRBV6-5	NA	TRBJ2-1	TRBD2	TGTGCCAGCAGTCGGACTAGCGGGTACAATGAGCAGTTCTTC	CASSRTSGYNEQFF
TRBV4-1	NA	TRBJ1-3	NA	TGCGCCAGCAGCCGCGGGGGAACTGGAAACACCATATATTTT	CASSRGGTGNTIYF